This TCR beta chain originates from a study of tumor-infiltrating lymphocytes in primary liver carcinoma. Overall study: Donors underwent surgery for histopathologically diagnosed primary liver carcinoma.

Broader study findings: The bulk unsorted samples meant that CD4+ and CD8+ repertoires went uncompared. Tumors carried a top-250-clone fraction significantly exceeding that of blood (p = 0.039). Reduced overlap was seen in tumor-adjacent and tumor-blood pairs versus tumor region pairs.

A constant-region primer served to make TCR beta cDNA from roughly 500 ng total RNA. Three rounds of nested multiplex PCR with slightly modified ARM-PCR produced TCR beta libraries. The study ran its first two PCR rounds for roughly 9 cycles each, using TRBV1-TRBV30 forward primers and a C-beta reverse primer. TCRdb analysed the multiplex PCR reads with MiXCR anew, one entry per CDR3 protein. The repertoire holds a few hundred thousand distinct CDR3 sequences, with around 50% as singletons. Germline DNA was also extracted, while the blood RNA originated from unsorted whole blood. Germline V lookup: CDR1 SQVTM, CDR2 ANQGSEA. This CDR3 is 12 amino acids long. About this clonotype: The antigen remains unidentified. A read error may produce the germline difference seen at one junction end.

The origin of this receptor is a woman in her 30s with primary liver carcinoma and hepatitis B virus infection. The sequencing sample was made of peripheral blood. J is TRBJ2-1 and V is TRBV29-1, with D perhaps matching TRBD1 or TRBD2 (6 bases each). For the CDR3, the DNA is TGCAGCGTTGAAGAAGGGGGACGGGAGCGGTTCTTC. Its protein is CSVEEGGRERFF.